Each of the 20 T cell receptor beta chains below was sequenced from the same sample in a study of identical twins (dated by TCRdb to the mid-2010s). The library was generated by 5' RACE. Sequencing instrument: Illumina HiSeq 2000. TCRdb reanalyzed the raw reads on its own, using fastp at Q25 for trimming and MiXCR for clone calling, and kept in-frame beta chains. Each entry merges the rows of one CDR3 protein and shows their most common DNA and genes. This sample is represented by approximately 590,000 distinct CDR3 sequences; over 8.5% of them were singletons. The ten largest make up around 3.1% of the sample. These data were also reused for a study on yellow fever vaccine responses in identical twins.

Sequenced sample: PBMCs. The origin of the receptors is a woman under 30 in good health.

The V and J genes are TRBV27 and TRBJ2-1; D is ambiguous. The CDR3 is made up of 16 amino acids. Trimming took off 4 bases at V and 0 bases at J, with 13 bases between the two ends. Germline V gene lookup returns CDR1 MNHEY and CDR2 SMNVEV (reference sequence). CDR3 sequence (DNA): TGTGCCAGCAGTTCCGCGGCGGCGAGCTCCTACAATGAGCAGTTCTTC. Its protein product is CASSSAAASSYNEQFF.

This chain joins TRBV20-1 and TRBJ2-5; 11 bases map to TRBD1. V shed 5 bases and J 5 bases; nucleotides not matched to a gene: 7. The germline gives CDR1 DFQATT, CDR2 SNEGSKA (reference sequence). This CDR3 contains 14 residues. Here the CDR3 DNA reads TGCAGTGCTCGGGGACAGGGGGAGGCGGAGACCCAGTACTTC. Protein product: CSARGQGEAETQYF.

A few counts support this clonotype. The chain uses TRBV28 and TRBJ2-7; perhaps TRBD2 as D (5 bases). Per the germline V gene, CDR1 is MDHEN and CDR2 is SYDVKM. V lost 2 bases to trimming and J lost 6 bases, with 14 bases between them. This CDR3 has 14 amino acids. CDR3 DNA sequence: TGTGCCAGCAGTTTAAGGGCCGGGATCACCGAGCAGTACTTC. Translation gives CASSLRAGITEQYF.

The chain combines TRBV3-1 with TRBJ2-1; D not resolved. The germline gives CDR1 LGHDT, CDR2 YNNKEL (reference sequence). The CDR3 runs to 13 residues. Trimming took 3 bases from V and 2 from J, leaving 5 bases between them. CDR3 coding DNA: TGTGCCAGCAGCCACATGGCCTACAATGAGCAGTTCTTC. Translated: CASSHMAYNEQFF.

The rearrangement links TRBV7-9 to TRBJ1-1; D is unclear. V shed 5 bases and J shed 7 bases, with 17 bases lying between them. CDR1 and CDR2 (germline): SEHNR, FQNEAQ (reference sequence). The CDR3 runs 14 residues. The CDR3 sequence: CASSQGLKVNEAFF. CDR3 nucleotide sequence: TGTGCCAGCAGCCAAGGACTGAAGGTCAATGAAGCTTTCTTT.

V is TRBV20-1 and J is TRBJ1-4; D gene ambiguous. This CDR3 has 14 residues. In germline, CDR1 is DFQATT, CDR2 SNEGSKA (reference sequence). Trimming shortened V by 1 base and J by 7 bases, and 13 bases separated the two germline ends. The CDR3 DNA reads TGCAGTGCTAGAGGTCCGGATGATCTTGAAAAACTGTTTTTT. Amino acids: CSARGPDDLEKLFF.

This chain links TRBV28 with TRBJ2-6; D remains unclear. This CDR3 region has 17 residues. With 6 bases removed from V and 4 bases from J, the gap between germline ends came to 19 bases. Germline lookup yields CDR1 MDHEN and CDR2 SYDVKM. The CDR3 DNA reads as TGTGCCAGCAGGTCACCCCTTATCGGGCCCGGGGCCAACGTCCTGACTTTC. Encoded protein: CASRSPLIGPGANVLTF.

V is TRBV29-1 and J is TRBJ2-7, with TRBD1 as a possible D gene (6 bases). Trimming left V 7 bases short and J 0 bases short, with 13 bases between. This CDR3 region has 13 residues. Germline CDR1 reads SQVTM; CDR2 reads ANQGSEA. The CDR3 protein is CSGRQESSYEQYF. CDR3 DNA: TGCAGCGGACGACAGGAAAGCTCCTACGAGCAGTACTTC.

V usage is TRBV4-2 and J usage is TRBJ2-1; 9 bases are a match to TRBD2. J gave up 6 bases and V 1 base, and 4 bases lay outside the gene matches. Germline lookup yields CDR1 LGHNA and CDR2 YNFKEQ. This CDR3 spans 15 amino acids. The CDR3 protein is CASSQATSGGNEQFF. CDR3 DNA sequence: TGTGCCAGCAGCCAAGCGACTAGCGGAGGCAATGAGCAGTTCTTC.

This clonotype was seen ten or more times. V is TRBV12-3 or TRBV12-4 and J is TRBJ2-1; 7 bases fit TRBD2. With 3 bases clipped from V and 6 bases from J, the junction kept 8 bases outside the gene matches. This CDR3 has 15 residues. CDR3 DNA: TGTGCCAGCAGTTTTCTTGGGGGGAGGGCCAATGAGCAGTTCTTC. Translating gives CASSFLGGRANEQFF.

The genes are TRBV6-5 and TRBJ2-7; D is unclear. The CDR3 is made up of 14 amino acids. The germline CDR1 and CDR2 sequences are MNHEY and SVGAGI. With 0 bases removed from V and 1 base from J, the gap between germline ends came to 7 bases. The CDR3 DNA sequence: TGTGCCAGCAGTTACTCTGACAAGTCCTACGAGCAGTACTTC. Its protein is CASSYSDKSYEQYF.

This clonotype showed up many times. The CDR3 coding sequence is TGTGCCAGCAGCCCGCGACAGGGGGCCACAGATACGCAGTATTTT. This translates into CASSPRQGATDTQYF. This chain uses TRBV7-2 with TRBJ2-3; TRBD1 matches 10 bases. The CDR3 length is 15 residues. Trimming cost V 5 bases and J 2 bases; bases outside gene matches: 4. Germline V gene data show CDR1 as SGHTA and CDR2 as FQGNSA.

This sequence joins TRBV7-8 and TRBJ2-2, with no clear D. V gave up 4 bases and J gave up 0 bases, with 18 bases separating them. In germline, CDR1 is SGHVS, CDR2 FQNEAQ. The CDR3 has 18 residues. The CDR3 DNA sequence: TGTGCCAGCAGCTCCCCCGTATTTGGCGGAGCGAACACCGGGGAGCTGTTTTTT. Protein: CASSSPVFGGANTGELFF.

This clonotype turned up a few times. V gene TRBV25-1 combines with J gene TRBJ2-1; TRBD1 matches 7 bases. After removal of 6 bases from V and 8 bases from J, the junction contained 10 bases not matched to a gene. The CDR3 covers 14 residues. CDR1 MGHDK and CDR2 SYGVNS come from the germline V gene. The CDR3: CASRTTGNYDEQFF. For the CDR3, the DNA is TGTGCCAGCAGAACGACAGGGAATTACGATGAGCAGTTCTTC.

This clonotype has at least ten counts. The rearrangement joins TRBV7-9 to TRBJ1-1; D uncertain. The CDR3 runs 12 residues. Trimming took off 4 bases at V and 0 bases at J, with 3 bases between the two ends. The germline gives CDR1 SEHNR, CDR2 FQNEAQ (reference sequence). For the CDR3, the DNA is TGTGCCAGCAGCTACCTGAACACTGAAGCTTTCTTT. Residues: CASSYLNTEAFF.

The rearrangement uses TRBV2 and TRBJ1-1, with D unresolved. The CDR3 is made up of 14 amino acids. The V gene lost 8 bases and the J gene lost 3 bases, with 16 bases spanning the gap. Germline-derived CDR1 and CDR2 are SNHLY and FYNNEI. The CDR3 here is CASRGIEVDTEAFF. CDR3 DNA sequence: TGTGCCAGCCGTGGGATAGAAGTCGACACTGAAGCTTTCTTT.

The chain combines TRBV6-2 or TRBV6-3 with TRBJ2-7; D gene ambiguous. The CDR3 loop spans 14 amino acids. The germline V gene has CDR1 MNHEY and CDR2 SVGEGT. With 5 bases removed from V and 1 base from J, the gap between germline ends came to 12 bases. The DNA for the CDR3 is TGTGCCAGCAGTAGGATCGGTAGATCCTACGAGCAGTACTTC. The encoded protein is CASSRIGRSYEQYF.

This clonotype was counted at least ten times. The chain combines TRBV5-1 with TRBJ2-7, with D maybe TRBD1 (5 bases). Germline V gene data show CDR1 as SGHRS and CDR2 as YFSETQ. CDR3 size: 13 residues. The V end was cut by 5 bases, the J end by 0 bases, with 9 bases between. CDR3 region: CASRGVGSYEQYF. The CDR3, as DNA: TGCGCCAGCAGAGGGGTCGGCTCCTACGAGCAGTACTTC.

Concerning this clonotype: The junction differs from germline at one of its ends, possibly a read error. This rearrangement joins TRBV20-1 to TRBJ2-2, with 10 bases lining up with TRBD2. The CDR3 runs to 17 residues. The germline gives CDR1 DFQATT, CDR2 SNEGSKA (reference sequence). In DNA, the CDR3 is TGCTGTGCTAGAGATGAGCGAGCGGGAGGGGGCACCGGGGAGCTGTTTTTT. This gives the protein CCARDERAGGGTGELFF.

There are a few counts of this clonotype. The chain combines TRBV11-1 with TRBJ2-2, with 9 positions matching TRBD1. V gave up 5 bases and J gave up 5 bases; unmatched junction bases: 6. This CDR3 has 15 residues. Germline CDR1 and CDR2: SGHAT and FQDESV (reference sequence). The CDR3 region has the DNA TGTGCCAGCAGCATGGGACAGGGACCTACCGGGGAGCTGTTTTTT. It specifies CASSMGQGPTGELFF.